Below, one T cell receptor (beta chain) is given with its context. This clonotype has at least ten counts. Its antigen is not yet known. Base qualities are not at hand, and no much larger clone is one base apart. These data are taken from a study of T cells in Graves' hyperthyroidism and ophthalmopathy (dated by TCRdb to the late 2010s). Turning to the overall study: Peripheral blood samples were taken at the time of initial diagnosis, prior to any treatment. After blood sampling, hyperthyroidism patients were treated with methimazole at a starting dose of 30 mg daily, and ophthalmopathy patients were treated with high-dose intravenous methylprednisolone. The paper describes TCR Vbeta CDR3 sequencing of 130 to 150 peripheral blood samples, made up of about 41 ophthalmopathy patients, some 80 hyperthyroidism patients and 17 progressor patients. To identify TCR V-J signatures that set the groups apart, the researchers used a discovery cohort of 100 patients, made up of fewer than 50 with Graves' ophthalmopathy and 55 to 65 with stable Graves' hyperthyroidism. Thyroid tissue and blood T-cell repertoires from six or seven Graves' hyperthyroidism patients were also compared in the study. Prospective prediction of ophthalmopathy was tested in an independent validation cohort consisting of 18 to 20 hyperthyroidism patients and 17 patients who later progressed to ophthalmopathy. The roughly 100 discovery patients were randomly split 7:3 into training and test sets. Beyond this particular receptor, the publication reports: Sample size was not statistically predetermined, and investigators were not blinded to group allocation. Most expanded thyroid clonotypes (frequency above 0.001) were also detected in blood, suggesting blood repertoires may reflect thyroid immune responses. During validation, the model predicted progression to ophthalmopathy a median of roughly 7.1 months ahead of onset, with almost 71% sensitivity and more than 72% specificity. A 13 V-J signature model separated ophthalmopathy from stable hyperthyroidism, with about 90% sensitivity and roughly 82% specificity in cross-validation and 80%/75% in testing.

Hyperthyroidism patients were newly diagnosed, had a disease duration of under 2 months, and were aged 18 to 65 years. Exclusion was applied to patients with uncontrolled infections, other autoimmune diseases, pregnancy or lactation. Diagnoses relied on clinical symptoms, serum thyroxine and TRAb, thyroid ultrasound and orbital computed tomography. Blood from progressor patients was collected at the time of first diagnosis with hyperthyroidism, before any ophthalmopathy symptoms had appeared. Ficoll-Paque density gradient centrifugation was used to isolate PBMCs from around 9.1 ml of fresh peripheral blood. Progressor patients were initially diagnosed with Graves' hyperthyroidism and developed ophthalmopathy during follow-up. Total RNA was extracted with Trizol reagent, and quality was checked on an Agilent 2100 Bioanalyzer. The TCR beta CDR3 regions were amplified from the RNA transcripts. The TCR CDR3 was subjected to a first round of RT-PCR using the HTBI primer set and the Qiagen OneStep RT-PCR kit. A second multiplex PCR round built the libraries, followed by size selection and purification. Paired-end sequencing of the libraries was performed with 100 bp reads on an Illumina HiSeq2000. In the source study's methods: Raw data were processed with SOAPnuke, discarding reads with adapters, uncalled bases, mean Phred below 15, or no exact constant-primer or identifier match. COPE v1.2.5 was used to merge the high-quality paired reads, and each unique nucleotide sequence was defined as a clonotype. MiTCR v1.1 was used to align clonotypes to the IMGT TRBV, TRBD and TRBJ reference segments. Analysis was restricted to V-J combinations with a frequency above 0.0001, which covered just over 98% of repertoires. The TCS score was defined as the ratio of F50 (clonal expansion) to E x V (chaos), calculated using BLOSUM62-based TCRdist between CDR3 peptides within each V-J. Welch's t-statistics and random forest reduced roughly 530 V-J features to roughly 13, which were used in a naive Bayes classifier (R e1071). Using fastp trimming at Q25 and MiXCR clonotype assembly, TCRdb reanalyzed the public sequencing data and kept in-frame beta chains. Merged by CDR3 protein, the rows form single entries marked with the most common genes and DNA. The V and J calls, along with clone size, are taken from TCRdb and not from the paper's own processing. This sample comprises about 350,000 distinct CDR3 sequences, 17% of them detected only once. The leading ten clones occupy approximately 33% of the sample.

The CDR3 holds 15 amino acids from the cysteine to the phenylalanine. CDR3 DNA is the only sequence kept; it has 45 bases, read in frame from the first base. V is shortened by 5 bases, J by 3 bases, and the region joining them spans 16 bases. The V and J segments used are TRBV12-3 or TRBV12-4 and TRBJ1-1, with the D gene uncertain. This TCR was recovered from a woman aged 30 to 39 with Graves' hyperthyroidism that later progressed to Graves' ophthalmopathy. Sequencing was carried out using blood. CDR3 protein: CASSPGAGPHTEAFF. The DNA reads TGTGCCAGCAGTCCAGGCGCGGGCCCGCACACTGAAGCTTTCTTT.